What follows is one TCR beta chain and its context. The CDR3 is 16 residues long. Germline V gene lookup returns CDR1 SGHNT and CDR2 YENEEA. The germline V and J ends were trimmed by 2 bases and 2 bases, with 13 bases remaining between them. Enrolled during active infection, Seattle patients were then followed longitudinally. The data were obtained in a study of blood T cell repertoires in COVID-19. Here immunoSEQ multiplex PCR was the method, and the copy in TCRdb shows in-frame clones only, minus some. The sample yields 250,000 or so clones, 90% seen once. Specimen: peripheral blood. The clonotype was recovered from a woman aged 60-75 years with COVID-19, enrolled during active disease. The rearrangement joins TRBV11-3 to TRBJ2-1; D possibly corresponds to TRBD1 (6 bases). The CDR3 loop reads CASSLPNRDAYNEQFF. The CDR3 region has the DNA TGTGCCAGCAGCTTACCCAACAGGGACGCCTACAATGAGCAGTTCTTC.